Reported below is one T cell receptor beta chain. Germline V gene data show CDR1 as SEHNR and CDR2 as FQNEAQ (reference sequence). The CDR3 has 13 residues. Trimming left V 10 bases short and J 2 bases short, with 15 bases between. The sample's treatment: 15 to 20 received Ad26.COV2.S at low or high dose, single or two shots; 5 received placebo; per-sample allocation not given. Sampling occurred on day 63 after the first vaccine or placebo injection. This table comes from immunoSEQ multiplex PCR, and its TCRdb copy is limited to in-frame clones, with some not included. Of around 250,000 clones in the sample, more than 75% were seen once. This specimen comes from a study of Ad26.COV2.S vaccination and SARS-CoV-2 variants.

The source of this sequence is a person between 18 and 65 years old who received the Ad26.COV2.S COVID-19 vaccine or a placebo. The input for sequencing was peripheral blood, taken in a trial of Ad26.COV2.S vaccine versus placebo. The chain combines TRBV7-9 with TRBJ2-7; D gene unclear. CDR3 amino acids: CATTEVLTYEQYF. DNA for the CDR3: TGTGCCACGACCGAAGTTTTAACCTACGAGCAGTACTTC. The variable domain in full, with the rest retrieved from reference TRBV7-9 and TRBJ2-7, is DTGVSQNPRHKITKRGQNVTFRCDPISEHNRLYWYRQTLGQGPEFLTYFQNEAQLEKSRLLSDRFSAERPKGSFSTLEIQRTEQGDSAMYLCATTEVLTYEQYFGPGTRLTVT.